The rows below give T cell receptor beta chains drawn from one sample of a study of blood T cell repertoires in COVID-19. Using immunoSEQ multiplex PCR, the repertoire was profiled, and TCRdb retains in-frame clones only, with some absent. The sample shows approximately 200,000 clones, approximately 81% of them seen only once. Material for sequencing was PBMCs or T cells enriched from blood (not recorded which). The receptors were gathered from a man aged 40-49 years who had recovered from COVID-19. CDR3s include the opening cysteine and the closing phenylalanine or tryptophan. Each record gives: V gene, clone size, J gene, CDR3 protein. The listing skips clone size in some rows; elsewhere it reads once, few, many or a size class.

TRBV18,-,TRBJ1-6,CASSPLTLRDSPLHF
TRBV5-1,-,TRBJ2-1,CASSLGQGAMNEQFF
TRBV27,once,TRBJ2-1,CASSFLAGGPNNEQFF
TRBV5-4,-,TRBJ2-1,CASSLAGQPYNEQFF
TRBV7-9,-,TRBJ1-4,CASSTGGSEKLFF
TRBV4-2,few,TRBJ1-1,CASSPQVVGAEGTEAFF
TRBV5-1,-,TRBJ2-7,CASSLAGPPYEQYF
TRBV5-8,-,TRBJ1-5,CASSPQGRGNQPQHF
TRBV13,-,TRBJ1-4,CASSPSAGPANEKLFF
TRBV5-1,-,TRBJ2-3,CASSLQRGILNTQYF
TRBV4-1,-,TRBJ2-7,CASSQVYGTPNYEQYF
TRBV27,-,TRBJ2-7,CASSFNRMGQGNAYEQYF
TRBV4-1,few,TRBJ2-1,CASSQDLAASYNEQFF
TRBV5-1,-,TRBJ2-1,CASSVGGRAFDEQFF
TRBV5-1,few,TRBJ1-2,CASMPSADFYGYTF
TRBV18,-,TRBJ1-1,CASSQRTDRGLGEAFF
TRBV7-9,-,TRBJ2-7,CASSLVPGKSYEQYF
TRBV10-2,few,TRBJ1-3,CASTEGSNSGNTIYF